This section outlines one T cell receptor (beta chain) sequence together with its context. Antigen specificity is unknown. The assay was immunoSEQ multiplex PCR, and TCRdb's table has in-frame clones only and misses some. The table includes around 1,000,000 clones, 70% to 80% detected once. This entry comes from a study of shared clonotypes between healthy human individuals. Overall study context: CD8 memory received one plate per donor, CD8 naive two, CD4 memory three and CD4 naive three.

In germline, CDR1 is MNHNS, CDR2 SASEGT. J was trimmed by 1 base and V by 3 bases; bases with no gene match: 6. There are 16 residues in the CDR3. Study-level findings and limits: What naive subsets generally showed was a larger estimated richness than memory subsets showed.

This TCR came from a young man in good health. Some clones in this sample may be carry-over from other donors' samples. What was sequenced was memory CD4+ T cells from PBMCs. The subset: CD45RA-negative fraction. The chain couples TRBV6-1 to TRBJ2-1; 7 bases align to TRBD2. The CDR3 here is CASSEPGGGSYNEQFF. The CDR3 bases are TGTGCCAGCAGTGAGCCCGGGGGAGGGTCCTACAATGAGCAGTTCTTC.